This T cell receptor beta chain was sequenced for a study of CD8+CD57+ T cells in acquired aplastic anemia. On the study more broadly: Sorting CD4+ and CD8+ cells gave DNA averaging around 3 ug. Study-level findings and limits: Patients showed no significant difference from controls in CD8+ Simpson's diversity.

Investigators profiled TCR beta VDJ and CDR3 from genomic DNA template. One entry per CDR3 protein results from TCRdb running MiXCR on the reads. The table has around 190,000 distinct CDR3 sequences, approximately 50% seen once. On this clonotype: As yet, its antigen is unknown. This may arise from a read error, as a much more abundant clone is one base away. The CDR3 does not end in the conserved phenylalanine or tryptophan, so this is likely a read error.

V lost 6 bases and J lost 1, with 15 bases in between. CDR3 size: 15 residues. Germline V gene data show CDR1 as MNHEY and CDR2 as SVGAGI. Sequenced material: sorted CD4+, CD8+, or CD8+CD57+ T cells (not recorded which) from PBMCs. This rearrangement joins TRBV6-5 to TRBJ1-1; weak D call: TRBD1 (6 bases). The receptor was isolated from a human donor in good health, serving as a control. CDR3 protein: CASSASRGSNTEAFL. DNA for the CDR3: TGTGCCAGCAGCGCAAGCAGGGGCTCGAACACTGAAGCTTTCCTT.